Shown below are 15 T cell receptor beta chains from a single sample sequenced in a study of shared clonotypes between healthy human individuals. Produced via immunoSEQ multiplex PCR; TCRdb's table is partial and in-frame only. This repertoire shows over a million clones, about 80% found once; its top ten account for approximately 0.56%. Sample: memory CD4+ T cells from PBMCs. Subset: CD45RA-negative fraction. The receptors were gathered from a man younger than 35 in good health. Some clones in this sample may be carry-over from other donors' samples.

This clone was seen a handful of times. The gene calls are TRBV9 and TRBJ1-2, with 9 bases fitting TRBD1. The CDR3 is 15 amino acids. The J segment lost 4 bases and the V segment lost 3 bases, leaving 7 bases of the junction unmatched. CDR1 and CDR2 (germline): SGDLS, YYNGEE. DNA for the CDR3: TGTGCCAGCAGCGCAAGACAGGGGGTTGGCTATGGCTACACCTTC. Encoded protein: CASSARQGVGYGYTF.

In this sample, this clone turned up once. The chain links TRBV5-1 to TRBJ2-3; TRBD2 might be the D (6 bases). V lost 4 bases to trimming and J lost 4 bases, with 19 bases between them. CDR3 length: 16 amino acids. In germline, CDR1 is SGHRS, CDR2 YFSETQ. The CDR3 loop reads CASSPETSRGADTQYF. For the CDR3, the DNA is TGCGCCAGCAGCCCCGAGACTAGTAGGGGCGCAGATACGCAGTATTTT.

This chain connects TRBV5-1 to TRBJ2-2, with D perhaps matching TRBD1 or TRBD2 (5 bases each). V dropped 1 base and J dropped 4 bases, with 17 bases sitting between them. Germline CDR1 SGHRS, CDR2 YFSETQ. This CDR3 spans 17 amino acids. CDR3 nucleotide sequence: TGCGCCAGCAGCTTGTTCCAGGGACGGGGTGTCACCGGGGAGCTGTTTTTT. It encodes CASSLFQGRGVTGELFF.

This rearrangement joins TRBV5-1 to TRBJ2-5; D remains unclear. CDR1 is SGHRS and CDR2 is YFSETQ in the germline V gene. The V and J ends lost 2 bases and 2 bases respectively, with 10 bases between them. This CDR3 is built from 14 residues. CDR3 sequence reads: CASSFGRLQETQYF. The CDR3 DNA follows: TGCGCCAGCAGCTTCGGACGATTACAAGAGACCCAGTACTTC.

Remarks on this clone: In the same sample, other DNA sequences code for this CDR3. The chain links TRBV5-1 to TRBJ2-5; TRBD1 matches 8 bases. Germline V gene data show CDR1 as SGHRS and CDR2 as YFSETQ. This CDR3 is built from 13 residues. V was pared by 6 bases and J by 4 bases, with 5 bases of the junction left unmatched. The CDR3 sequence: CASTEQGGETQYF. DNA of the CDR3: TGCGCCAGCACGGAACAGGGGGGAGAGACCCAGTACTTC.

The chain uses TRBV5-1 and TRBJ2-3; no clear D gene. The ends were cut back, 0 bases at V and 6 bases at J, with 8 bases in the middle. CDR1 is SGHRS and CDR2 is YFSETQ in the germline V gene. This CDR3 comprises 13 residues. The CDR3 DNA reads TGCGCCAGCAGCTTGGTGGGTCCCGATACGCAGTATTTT. This codes for CASSLVGPDTQYF. Full variable domain (outside the CDR3, taken from reference TRBV5-1 and TRBJ2-3): KAGVTQTPRYLIKTRGQQVTLSCSPISGHRSVSWYQQTPGQGLQFLFEYFSETQRNKGNFPGRFSGRQFSNSRSEMNVSTLELGDSALYLCASSLVGPDTQYFGPGTRLTVL.

DNA of the CDR3: TGCGCCAGCAGCTGGGAACACTCAGCCAAAAACATTCAGTACTTC. Its translation is CASSWEHSAKNIQYF. The rearrangement uses TRBV5-1 and TRBJ2-4; D is unresolved. Trimming pared 3 bases from V and 0 bases from J, leaving 10 bases between. Germline V CDR1 and CDR2: SGHRS, YFSETQ. The CDR3 contains 15 residues. The variable domain in full, completed from reference TRBV5-1 and TRBJ2-4, reads KAGVTQTPRYLIKTRGQQVTLSCSPISGHRSVSWYQQTPGQGLQFLFEYFSETQRNKGNFPGRFSGRQFSNSRSEMNVSTLELGDSALYLCASSWEHSAKNIQYFGAGTRLSVL.

V is TRBV5-1 and J is TRBJ1-1; possibly TRBD1 for D (5 bases). CDR3 length: 15 residues. CDR1 is SGHRS and CDR2 is YFSETQ in the germline V gene. Trimming pared 4 bases from V and 3 bases from J, leaving 16 bases between. The CDR3 protein is CASSPHQGLYTEAFF. CDR3 in DNA: TGCGCCAGCAGCCCCCATCAGGGATTATACACTGAAGCTTTCTTT.

The chain couples TRBV7-2 to TRBJ2-5; possible D gene TRBD1, 6 bases. The CDR3 length is 13 residues. Germline CDR1 reads SGHTA; CDR2 reads FQGNSA. Trimming left V 5 bases short and J 2 bases short, with 9 bases between. The CDR3 region is CASSEDSQETQYF. The DNA of the CDR3 is TGTGCCAGCAGCGAGGACAGTCAAGAGACCCAGTACTTC.

The rearrangement joins TRBV5-1 to TRBJ2-7; weak D call: TRBD1 (6 bases). This CDR3 contains 11 residues. Germline-derived CDR1 and CDR2 are SGHRS and YFSETQ. Trimming left V 2 bases short and J 6 bases short, with 6 bases between. Here the CDR3 DNA reads TGCGCCAGCAGCTTCAGGGGCGAGCAGTACTTC. Amino acids: CASSFRGEQYF.

The chain has TRBV4-1 and TRBJ1-4; no clear D gene. CDR1 MGHRA and CDR2 YSYEKL come from the germline V gene. The CDR3 has 17 residues. Trimming left V 0 bases short and J 3 bases short, with 14 bases between. CDR3 in amino acids: CASSQEGSGSANEKLFF. The CDR3 region has the DNA TGCGCCAGCAGCCAAGAAGGGTCGGGCTCTGCTAATGAAAAACTGTTTTTT.

The chain combines TRBV5-4 with TRBJ1-2; TRBD1 matches at 9 bases. The length of the CDR3 is 15 residues. Unmatched junction bases numbered 12, after V lost 4 bases and J lost 8 bases. The germline V gene encodes CDR1 SGHNT and CDR2 YYREEE (reference sequence). The CDR3, as DNA: TGTGCCAGCAGCAAACCGGGACAGGGAAGAGGGGGCTACACCTTC. Its translation: CASSKPGQGRGGYTF.

The CDR3 loop reads CASSQARGSGDTQYF. CDR3 nucleotide sequence: TGCGCCAGCAGCCAAGCTCGCGGGAGCGGCGATACGCAGTATTTT. The J gene is TRBJ2-3, the V gene TRBV4-1; 7 nucleotides match TRBD2. The CDR3 covers 15 residues. Germline CDR1 reads MGHRA; CDR2 reads YSYEKL. Germline trimming cut 1 base from V and 6 bases from J; bases unmatched to any gene: 7.

J is TRBJ1-1 and V is TRBV4-1, with a weak D call TRBD1 (6 bases). In germline, CDR1 is MGHRA, CDR2 YSYEKL. CDR3 size: 15 residues. Trimming took off 0 bases at V and 3 bases at J, with 11 bases between the two ends. The CDR3 nucleotides are TGCGCCAGCAGCCAAGATTGGGGGGCTGACACTGAAGCTTTCTTT. This translates into CASSQDWGADTEAFF.

A remark on this clone: A far larger clone lies a single base away; this is likely a read error. Other DNA variants within this sample encode the same CDR3. The chain links TRBV29-1 to TRBJ1-2; possibly TRBD1 for D (6 bases). This CDR3 comprises 13 residues. From germline, CDR1 is SQVTM and CDR2 ANQGSEA. The CDR3 DNA follows: TGCAGCGTTTCCACAGGGTCGGGCTATGGCTACACTTTC. Amino acid sequence: CSVSTGSGYGYTF.